This TCR beta chain comes out of a study of blood T cells in healthy people across ages. Findings and caveats of the study: One million T cells yielded diversity estimates that were considered underestimates. Any conclusive comparison of naive versus antigen-experienced cells was prevented by using unsorted PBMCs.

Germline V gives CDR1 MGHRA, CDR2 YSYEKL. This CDR3 has 14 amino acids. Combining a sample-barcoded 5' primer with a J-beta primer mix, a second PCR ran for about 6 to 11 cycles. TCRdb independently ran MiXCR on the 5' RACE reads; one entry per CDR3 protein. The sample consists of over a million distinct CDR3 sequences, about 45% of them appearing once. Donors were systemically healthy Caucasian individuals from Russia aged roughly 6 to 90 years. Isolation recovered at least 6.5 million PBMCs from every sample. Points on this clonotype: Its antigen is currently unknown. One junction end disagrees with the germline gene, perhaps due to a read error.

The genes are TRBV4-1 and TRBJ2-2; D unresolved. The source material was blood. This receptor was taken from a woman aged 18-30 years in good health. The CDR3, as DNA: TGCGCCAGCAGTCAAGAGTCCTATACCAGGGAGCTGTTTTTT. It translates to CASSQESYTRELFF.